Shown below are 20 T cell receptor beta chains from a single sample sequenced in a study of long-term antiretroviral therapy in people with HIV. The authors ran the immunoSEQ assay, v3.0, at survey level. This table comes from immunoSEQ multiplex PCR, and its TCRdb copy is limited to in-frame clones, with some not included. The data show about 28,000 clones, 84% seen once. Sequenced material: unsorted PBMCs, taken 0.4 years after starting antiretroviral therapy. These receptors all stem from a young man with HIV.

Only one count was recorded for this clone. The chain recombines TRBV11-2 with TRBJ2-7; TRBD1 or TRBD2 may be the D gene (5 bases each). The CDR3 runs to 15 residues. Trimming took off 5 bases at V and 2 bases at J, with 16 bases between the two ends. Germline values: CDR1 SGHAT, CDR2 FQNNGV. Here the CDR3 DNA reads TGTGCCAGCAGCCGTTCCGGGACGTTGACCTACGAGCAGTACTTC. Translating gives CASSRSGTLTYEQYF.

This chain's CDR3 is CASSLEGYEQYF. DNA for the CDR3: TGTGCCAGCAGCTTGGAAGGCTACGAGCAGTACTTC. The rearrangement uses TRBV5-5 and TRBJ2-7; D unresolved. The CDR3 has 12 residues. CDR1 and CDR2 (germline): SGHKS, YYEKEE (reference sequence). The germline V and J ends were trimmed by 0 bases and 3 bases, with 4 bases remaining between them. Variable domain in full (rest from reference TRBV5-5 and TRBJ2-7): DAGVTQSPTHLIKTRGQQVTLRCSPISGHKSVSWYQQVLGQGPQFIFQYYEKEERGRGNFPDRFSARQFPNYSSELNVNALLLGDSALYLCASSLEGYEQYFGPGTRLTVT.

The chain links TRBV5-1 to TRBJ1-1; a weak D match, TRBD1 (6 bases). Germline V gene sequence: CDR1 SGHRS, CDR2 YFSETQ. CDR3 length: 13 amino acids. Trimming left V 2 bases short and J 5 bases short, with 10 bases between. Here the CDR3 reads CASSFAGTTEAFF. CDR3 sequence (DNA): TGCGCCAGCAGCTTCGCCGGGACAACTGAAGCTTTCTTT.

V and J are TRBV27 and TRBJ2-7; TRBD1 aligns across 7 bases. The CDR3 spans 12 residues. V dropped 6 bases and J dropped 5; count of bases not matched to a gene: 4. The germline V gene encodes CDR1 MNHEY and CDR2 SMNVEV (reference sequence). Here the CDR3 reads CASSSQGNEQYF. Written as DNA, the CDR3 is TGTGCCAGCAGCTCACAGGGGAACGAGCAGTACTTC.

CDR3 DNA sequence: TGTGCCAGCAGCACGAATGAGGGAAACAATGAGCAGTTCTTC. The encoded protein is CASSTNEGNNEQFF. The chain joins TRBV5-4 to TRBJ2-1, with a tentative D call TRBD2 (5 bases). V was shortened by 4 bases and J by 5 bases, with 13 bases between the two germline ends. The CDR3 has 14 amino acids. Germline values: CDR1 SGHNT, CDR2 YYREEE (reference sequence).

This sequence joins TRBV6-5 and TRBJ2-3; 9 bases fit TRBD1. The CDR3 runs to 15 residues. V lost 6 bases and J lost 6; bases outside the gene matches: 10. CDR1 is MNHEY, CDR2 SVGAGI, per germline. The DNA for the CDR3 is TGTGCCAGCAGACCAGGACAGGGGCCCCTGGATACGCAGTATTTT. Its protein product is CASRPGQGPLDTQYF.

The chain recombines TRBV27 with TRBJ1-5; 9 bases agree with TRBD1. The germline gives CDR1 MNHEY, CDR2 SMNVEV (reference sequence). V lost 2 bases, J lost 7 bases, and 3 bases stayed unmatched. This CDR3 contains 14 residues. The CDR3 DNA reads TGTGCCAGCAGTTTAGGGACAGGGTCCCAGCCCCAGCATTTT. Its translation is CASSLGTGSQPQHF.

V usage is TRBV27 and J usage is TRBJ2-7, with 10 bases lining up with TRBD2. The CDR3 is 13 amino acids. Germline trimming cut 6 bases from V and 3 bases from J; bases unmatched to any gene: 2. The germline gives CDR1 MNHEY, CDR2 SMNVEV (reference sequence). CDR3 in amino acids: CASSSSGSYEQYF. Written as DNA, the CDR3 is TGTGCCAGCAGCTCTAGCGGGAGCTACGAGCAGTACTTC.

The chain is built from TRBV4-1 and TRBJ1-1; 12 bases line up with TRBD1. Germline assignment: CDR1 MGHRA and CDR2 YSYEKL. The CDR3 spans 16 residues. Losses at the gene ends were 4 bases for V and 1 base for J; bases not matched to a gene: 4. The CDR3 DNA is TGCGCCAGCAGCCCGGGACAGGGGGCTTGGAACACTGAAGCTTTCTTT. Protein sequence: CASSPGQGAWNTEAFF.

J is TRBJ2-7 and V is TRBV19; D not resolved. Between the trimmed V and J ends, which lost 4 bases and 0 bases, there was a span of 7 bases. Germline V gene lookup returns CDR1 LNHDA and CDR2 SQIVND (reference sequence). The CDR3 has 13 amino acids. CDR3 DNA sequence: TGTGCCAGTAGTACGGACGGCTCCTACGAGCAGTACTTC. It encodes CASSTDGSYEQYF.

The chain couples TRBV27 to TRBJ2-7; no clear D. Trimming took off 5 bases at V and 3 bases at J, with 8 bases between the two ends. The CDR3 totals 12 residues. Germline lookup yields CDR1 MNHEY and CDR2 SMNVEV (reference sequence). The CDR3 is CASSMSGYEQYF. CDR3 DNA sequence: TGTGCCAGCAGTATGAGTGGCTACGAGCAGTACTTC.

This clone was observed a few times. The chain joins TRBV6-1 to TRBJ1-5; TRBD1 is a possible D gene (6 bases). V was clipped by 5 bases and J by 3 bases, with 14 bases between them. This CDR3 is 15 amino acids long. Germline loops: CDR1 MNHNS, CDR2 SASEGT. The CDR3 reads CASSKQGEVNQPQHF. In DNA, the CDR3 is TGTGCCAGCAGTAAACAGGGTGAGGTCAATCAGCCCCAGCATTTT.

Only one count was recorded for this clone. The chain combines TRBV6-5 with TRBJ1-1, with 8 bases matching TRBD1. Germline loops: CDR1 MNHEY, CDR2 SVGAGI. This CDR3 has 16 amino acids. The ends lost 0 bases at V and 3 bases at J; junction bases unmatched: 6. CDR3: CASSYSVLTGDTEAFF. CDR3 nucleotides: TGTGCCAGCAGTTACTCGGTCCTGACAGGGGACACTGAAGCTTTCTTT.

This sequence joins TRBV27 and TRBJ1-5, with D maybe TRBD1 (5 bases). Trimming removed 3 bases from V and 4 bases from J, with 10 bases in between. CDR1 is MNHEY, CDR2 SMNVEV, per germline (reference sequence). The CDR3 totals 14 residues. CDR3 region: CASSFPGPNQPQHF. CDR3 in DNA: TGTGCCAGCAGTTTCCCGGGACCAAATCAGCCCCAGCATTTT.

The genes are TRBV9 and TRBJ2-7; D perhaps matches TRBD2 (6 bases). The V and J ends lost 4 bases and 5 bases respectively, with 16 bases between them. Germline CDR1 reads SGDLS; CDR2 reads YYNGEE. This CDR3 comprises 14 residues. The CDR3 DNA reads TGTGCCAGCAGCCCCGGAGGGGCCATTAACGAGCAGTACTTC. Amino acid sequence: CASSPGGAINEQYF. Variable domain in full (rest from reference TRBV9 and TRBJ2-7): DSGVTQTPKHLITATGQRVTLRCSPRSGDLSVYWYQQSLDQGLQFLIQYYNGEERAKGNILERFSAQQFPDLHSELNLSSLELGDSALYFCASSPGGAINEQYFGPGTRLTVT.

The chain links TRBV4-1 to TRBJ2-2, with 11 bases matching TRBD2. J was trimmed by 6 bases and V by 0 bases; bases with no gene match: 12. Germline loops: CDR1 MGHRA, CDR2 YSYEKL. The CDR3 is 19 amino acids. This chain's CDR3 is CASSQDRRLAGPGAGELFF. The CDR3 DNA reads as TGCGCCAGCAGCCAAGATCGGAGACTAGCGGGACCCGGGGCCGGGGAGCTGTTTTTT.

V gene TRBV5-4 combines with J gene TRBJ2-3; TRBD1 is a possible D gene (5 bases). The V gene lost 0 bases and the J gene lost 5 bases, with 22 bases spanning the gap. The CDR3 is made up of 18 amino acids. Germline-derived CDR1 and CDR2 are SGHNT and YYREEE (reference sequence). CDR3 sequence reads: CASSLAHGDGRVRDTQYF. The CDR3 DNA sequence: TGTGCCAGCAGCTTGGCCCATGGCGATGGCAGGGTCAGAGATACGCAGTATTTT.

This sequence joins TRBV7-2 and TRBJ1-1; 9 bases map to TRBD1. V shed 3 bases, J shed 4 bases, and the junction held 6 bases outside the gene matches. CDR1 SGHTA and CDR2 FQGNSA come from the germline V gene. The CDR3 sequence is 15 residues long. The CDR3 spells CASSFWDRVSTEAFF. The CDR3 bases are TGTGCCAGCAGCTTTTGGGACAGGGTGAGCACTGAAGCTTTCTTT.

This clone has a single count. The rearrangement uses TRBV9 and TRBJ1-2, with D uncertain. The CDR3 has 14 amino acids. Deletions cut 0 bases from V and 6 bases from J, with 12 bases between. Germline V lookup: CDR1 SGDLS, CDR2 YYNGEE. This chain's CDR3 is CASSVGPEGDGYTF. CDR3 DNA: TGTGCCAGCAGCGTAGGGCCTGAGGGCGATGGCTACACCTTC.

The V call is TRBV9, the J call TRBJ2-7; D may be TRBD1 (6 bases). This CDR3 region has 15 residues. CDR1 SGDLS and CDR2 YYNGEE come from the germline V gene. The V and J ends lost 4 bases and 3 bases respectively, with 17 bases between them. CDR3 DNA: TGTGCCAGCAGCCTACGACAGGCGGATAACTACGAGCAGTACTTC. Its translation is CASSLRQADNYEQYF. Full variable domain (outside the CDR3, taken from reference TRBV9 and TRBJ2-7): DSGVTQTPKHLITATGQRVTLRCSPRSGDLSVYWYQQSLDQGLQFLIQYYNGEERAKGNILERFSAQQFPDLHSELNLSSLELGDSALYFCASSLRQADNYEQYFGPGTRLTVT.